The clone carrying this T cell receptor beta chain was seen at least ten times. This sample is part of a study of regulatory T cells in long-lasting Graves disease. In the study overall: Antithyroid drugs had been taken under 3 months by newly diagnosed Graves' patients.

TCR beta libraries were built with iRepertoire HTBI primers and Arm-PCR of CDR3 regions. TCRdb re-derived calls from the multiplex PCR reads in MiXCR, one entry per CDR3 protein. This table holds 520,000 or so distinct CDR3 sequences, around 12% found once. The CDR3 contains 14 residues. In germline, CDR1 is LNHDA, CDR2 SQIVND (reference sequence). Trimming took off 7 bases at V and 3 bases at J, with 12 bases between the two ends. Time point of the sample: newly diagnosed GD, antithyroid drugs for less than 3 months. TCR sequences were obtained from RNA taken from PBMCs. The same sample was also studied in work on T cells in Graves' hyperthyroidism and ophthalmopathy. As reported in that work: Carried out on the TCR CDR3, a first-round RT-PCR used the HTBI primer set. Expanded thyroid clonotypes (above 0.001) were mostly also found in blood.

The TCR sequence derives from a woman aged 25 to 39 with Graves disease. The specimen was peripheral blood mononuclear cells (PBMCs), collected at new diagnosis, from a patient treated with antithyroid drugs. The chain has TRBV19 and TRBJ2-2; D perhaps matches TRBD2 (6 bases). CDR3 nucleotide sequence: TGTGCCAGTAACCTCGCGGGGTACACCGGGGAGCTGTTTTTT. Protein: CASNLAGYTGELFF.